One sample yielded the 32 T cell receptor beta chains listed below, sequenced in a study of cytomegalovirus exposure and HLA in healthy donors. PCR amplification relied on 60 Vbeta primers (plus 13 Jbeta primers). Some clones are missing from TCRdb's copy, which holds only in-frame ones; the method was immunoSEQ multiplex PCR. The sample carries about 170,000 clones, 60% to 85% recorded once. The sample consisted of PBMCs. The receptors stem from a woman in her fifties or sixties in good health and CMV-seropositive.

The chain recombines TRBV5-1 with TRBJ2-1, with D possibly being TRBD1 (5 bases). V lost 0 bases and J lost 7, with 17 bases in between. The CDR3 is made up of 16 amino acids. The germline CDR1 and CDR2 sequences are SGHRS and YFSETQ. The CDR3 DNA sequence: TGCGCCAGCAGCTTGGGTCCCGAAGGGGCGCTTAATGAGCAGTTCTTC. Amino acids: CASSLGPEGALNEQFF.

Comment on this clone: Other DNA sequences from this sample encode an identical CDR3 as well. This chain uses TRBV4-3 with TRBJ2-3; tentative D call: TRBD1 (6 bases). The germline gives CDR1 LGHNA, CDR2 YSLEER. Trimming shortened V by 9 bases and J by 0 bases, and 10 bases separated the two germline ends. This CDR3 contains 13 residues. The CDR3 reads CASRGQSTDTQYF. DNA for the CDR3: TGCGCCAGTCGGGGACAAAGCACAGATACGCAGTATTTT.

The chain couples TRBV12-2 to TRBJ2-4; TRBD1 reflects the table's D call only, with no check against the DNA. TRBV12-2 is a pseudogene segment. The CDR3 runs 15 residues. The CDR3 DNA reads TGTGCAAGTCGGCACCCGACCGGACAGGATGACATTCAGTACTTC. Translating gives CASRHPTGQDDIQYF.

V and J are TRBV29-1 and TRBJ1-1, with 10 bases lining up with TRBD1. The ends lost 3 bases at V and 4 bases at J; junction bases unmatched: 5. The germline CDR1 and CDR2 sequences are SQVTM and ANQGSEA. This CDR3 region has 14 residues. Here the CDR3 reads CSVDRTGGGTEAFF. The DNA of the CDR3 is TGCAGCGTTGATCGGACAGGGGGAGGCACTGAAGCTTTCTTT.

This chain connects TRBV2 to TRBJ2-1; 12 nucleotides agree with TRBD2. The ends lost 4 bases at V and 7 bases at J; junction bases unmatched: 8. This CDR3 contains 16 residues. The germline CDR1 and CDR2 sequences are SNHLY and FYNNEI. The CDR3 DNA sequence: TGTGCCAGCAGTGGGCCGACTAGCGGGAGCTTGAATGAGCAGTTCTTC. Amino acid sequence: CASSGPTSGSLNEQFF.

J is TRBJ1-4 and V is TRBV5-4; 9 nucleotides line up with TRBD1. The CDR3 is 14 amino acids. With 5 bases clipped from V and 2 bases from J, the junction kept 1 base outside the gene matches. In germline, CDR1 is SGHNT, CDR2 YYREEE (reference sequence). The DNA of the CDR3 is TGTGCCAGCAGTACAGGGGGCACTAATGAAAAACTGTTTTTT. Translation gives CASSTGGTNEKLFF.

This sequence joins TRBV6-1 and TRBJ1-1; D gene unclear. Trimming took off 3 bases at V and 1 base at J, with 9 bases between the two ends. Germline V gene lookup returns CDR1 MNHNS and CDR2 SASEGT. The CDR3 consists of 14 residues. The CDR3, as DNA: TGTGCCAGCAGTGAGGGTGGGAGGAACACTGAAGCTTTCTTT. Translation gives CASSEGGRNTEAFF.

The rearrangement links TRBV27 to TRBJ2-2, with a possible D match to TRBD1 (5 bases). Germline CDR1 MNHEY, CDR2 SMNVEV (reference sequence). This CDR3 is 15 amino acids long. With 6 bases removed from V and 5 bases from J, the gap between germline ends came to 16 bases. The CDR3 DNA sequence: TGTGCCAGCAGAGACCCTCAGGGTTGGACCGGGGAGCTGTTTTTT. Encoded protein: CASRDPQGWTGELFF.

This clone was counted a few times. J is TRBJ2-7 and V is TRBV5-8; D not resolved. The CDR3 spans 15 residues. From germline, CDR1 is SGHTS and CDR2 YDEGEE. V lost 4 bases and J 2 bases, leaving 16 bases between the germline ends. Written as DNA, the CDR3 is TGTGCCAGCAGCCAATGGCGAGACGGAGCCTACGAGCAGTACTTC. Encoded protein: CASSQWRDGAYEQYF.

As concerns this clone: A junction boundary mismatches the germline segment, possibly from a read error. J is TRBJ2-7 and V is TRBV6-6; possible D gene TRBD1, 7 bases. CDR3 length: 15 residues. Germline CDR1 and CDR2: MNHNY and SVGAGI (reference sequence). CDR3 DNA: TGTGCCAGCAGGGTTGGGCAGGGGGGTTCCTACGGGCAGTACTTC. This sequence encodes CASRVGQGGSYGQYF.

The chain recombines TRBV19 with TRBJ2-1; 10 bases are a match to TRBD2. With V trimmed by 1 base and J by 3 bases, 6 bases remained unmatched. This CDR3 has 17 amino acids. Germline V gives CDR1 LNHDA, CDR2 SQIVND (reference sequence). This CDR3 is CASSIGPSGGFYNEQFF. Written as DNA, the CDR3 is TGTGCCAGTAGTATAGGTCCTAGCGGGGGATTCTACAATGAGCAGTTCTTC.

The V and J genes are TRBV9 and TRBJ2-7; 8 nucleotides align to TRBD2. With 0 bases clipped from V and 2 bases from J, the junction kept 7 bases outside the gene matches. The length of the CDR3 is 16 residues. CDR1 and CDR2 from the germline V gene are SGDLS and YYNGEE. The CDR3 coding sequence is TGTGCCAGCAGCGTAGGTCAGCGGGGGATCCCCTACGAGCAGTACTTC. This encodes CASSVGQRGIPYEQYF.

This clone was seen more than once but under ten times. The chain joins TRBV28 to TRBJ2-2; maybe TRBD1 (5 bases). The CDR3 contains 14 residues. With 6 bases removed from V and 1 base from J, the gap between germline ends came to 9 bases. Germline CDR1 and CDR2: MDHEN and SYDVKM. The CDR3 here is CASRIQGNTGELFF. In DNA form, the CDR3 reads TGTGCCAGCAGGATCCAGGGGAACACCGGGGAGCTGTTTTTT.

The J gene is TRBJ1-2, the V gene TRBV10-1; D unclear. CDR3 size: 12 residues. CDR1 WNHNN and CDR2 SYGVQD come from the germline V gene (reference sequence). V lost 5 bases and J 7 bases, leaving 11 bases between the germline ends. CDR3 loop: CASSTRPSGYTF. CDR3 DNA: TGCGCCAGCAGTACCCGCCCCAGTGGCTACACCTTC.

V usage is TRBV6-1 and J usage is TRBJ1-2; 8 nucleotides match TRBD1. Germline V gene sequence: CDR1 MNHNS, CDR2 SASEGT. V was pared by 1 base and J by 14 bases, with 12 bases of the junction left unmatched. The CDR3 loop spans 14 amino acids. The CDR3: CASSEGGTGEAQTF. The DNA of the CDR3 is TGTGCCAGCAGTGAAGGGGGGACAGGTGAGGCCCAGACCTTC.

The V and J genes are TRBV30 and TRBJ1-5; 9 bases map to TRBD1. Trimming removed 2 bases from V and 5 bases from J; junction bases left unmatched: 7. Germline values: CDR1 GTSNPN, CDR2 SVGIG (reference sequence). The CDR3 extends over 15 amino acids. For the CDR3, the DNA is TGTGCCTGGAGTCCTATGGGACAGGGATATCAGCCCCAGCATTTT. Amino acids: CAWSPMGQGYQPQHF.

The V call is TRBV19, the J call TRBJ1-2; perhaps TRBD1 as D (6 bases). Trimming left V 1 base short and J 8 bases short, with 14 bases between. The length of the CDR3 is 14 residues. Germline V CDR1 and CDR2: LNHDA, SQIVND (reference sequence). The CDR3 loop reads CASSIALGQGGYTF. The DNA of the CDR3 is TGTGCCAGTAGTATAGCGTTGGGACAAGGCGGCTACACCTTC.

The chain joins TRBV30 to TRBJ1-6; tentatively, D is TRBD1 (5 bases). V was pared by 2 bases and J by 0 bases, with 14 bases between. CDR3 length: 17 amino acids. Germline V gives CDR1 GTSNPN, CDR2 SVGIG (reference sequence). The DNA for the CDR3 is TGTGCCTGGAGTATACCCCCAAGGGGCTCCTATAATTCACCCCTCCACTTT. This codes for CAWSIPPRGSYNSPLHF.

This chain connects TRBV19 to TRBJ1-2, with D tentatively TRBD1 (5 bases). Germline values: CDR1 LNHDA, CDR2 SQIVND (reference sequence). The CDR3 length is 14 residues. Trimming removed 5 bases at V and 3 bases at J, with 13 bases between. CDR3 protein: CASSAYRFYYGYTF. The CDR3 DNA is TGTGCCAGTAGTGCCTACAGGTTCTACTATGGCTACACCTTC.

This clone was detected only once. The chain combines TRBV30 with TRBJ1-2, with a tentative D call TRBD1 (6 bases). Germline CDR1 and CDR2: GTSNPN and SVGIG (reference sequence). Trimming removed 4 bases from V and 5 bases from J, with 11 bases in between. This CDR3 has 12 residues. CDR3 nucleotide sequence: TGTGCCTGGAACCCAGGGGAGTATGGCTACACCTTC. Its translation: CAWNPGEYGYTF.

With regard to this clone: Within the sample, other DNA sequences also encode this same CDR3. The chain couples TRBV9 to TRBJ2-3; 13 bases map to TRBD2. The CDR3 spans 15 residues. V shed 2 bases, J shed 6 bases, and the junction held 3 bases outside the gene matches. Germline values: CDR1 SGDLS, CDR2 YYNGEE. DNA of the CDR3: TGTGCCAGCAGCGTGGTGGGACTAGCGGGGGATACGCAGTATTTT. As protein: CASSVVGLAGDTQYF.

The genes are TRBV25-1 and TRBJ1-2, with 8 positions matching TRBD1. Trimming at V came to 6 bases and at J to 6 bases, leaving 9 bases not matched to a gene. Germline V gives CDR1 MGHDK, CDR2 SYGVNS. This CDR3 has 14 residues. The CDR3 nucleotides are TGTGCCAGCAGACCAGGGGGCGAATATGATGGCTACACCTTC. This codes for CASRPGGEYDGYTF.

The chain recombines TRBV9 with TRBJ2-1; D perhaps matches TRBD2 (5 bases). V lost 3 bases and J 3 bases, leaving 13 bases between the germline ends. There are 15 residues in the CDR3. Germline V gene lookup returns CDR1 SGDLS and CDR2 YYNGEE. The CDR3 reads CASSADGDYYNEQFF. Written as DNA, the CDR3 is TGTGCCAGCAGCGCGGACGGCGACTACTACAATGAGCAGTTCTTC.

This clone was seen a single time. The chain joins TRBV4-3 to TRBJ2-1, with TRBD2 matching 10 bases. Germline lookup yields CDR1 LGHNA and CDR2 YSLEER. The CDR3 covers 14 residues. J gave up 5 bases and V 5 bases, and 3 bases lay outside the gene matches. The chain's CDR3 is CASSDLAGDNEQFF. For the CDR3, the DNA is TGCGCCAGCAGCGACCTAGCGGGAGACAATGAGCAGTTCTTC.

The chain carries TRBV7-9 and TRBJ2-1; 9 bases are a match to TRBD1. The V segment lost 8 bases and the J segment 3 bases; nucleotides outside the gene matches: 11. This CDR3 comprises 16 residues. From germline, CDR1 is SEHNR and CDR2 FQNEAQ (reference sequence). The CDR3 loop reads CASLQPRDRDYNEQFF. The CDR3 region has the DNA TGTGCCAGCCTTCAACCCCGGGACAGGGACTACAATGAGCAGTTCTTC.

The chain employs TRBV6-5 and TRBJ2-3; no firm D call. The CDR3 has 13 amino acids. Germline loops: CDR1 MNHEY, CDR2 SVGAGI. Trimming took off 3 bases at V and 3 bases at J, with 7 bases between the two ends. The CDR3 is CASSYQVTDTQYF. CDR3 bases: TGTGCCAGCAGTTATCAGGTTACAGATACGCAGTATTTT.

This chain links TRBV28 with TRBJ1-3, with D maybe TRBD1 (5 bases). Germline V lookup: CDR1 MDHEN, CDR2 SYDVKM. V lost 6 bases, J lost 2 bases, and 11 bases lay in between. This CDR3 has 14 amino acids. The CDR3: CASRKGIPGNTIYF. The CDR3, as DNA: TGTGCCAGCAGAAAGGGGATCCCTGGAAACACCATATATTTT.

J is TRBJ1-5 and V is TRBV28; 10 bases are a match to TRBD1. Trimming at V came to 5 bases and at J to 6 bases, leaving 7 bases not matched to a gene. The CDR3 is made up of 15 amino acids. Germline CDR1 reads MDHEN; CDR2 reads SYDVKM. The CDR3 here is CASSRDRGGGQPQHF. The CDR3 DNA sequence: TGTGCCAGCAGTCGGGACAGGGGTGGAGGTCAGCCCCAGCATTTT.

The chain is built from TRBV11-2 and TRBJ1-4; D remains unclear. The CDR3 contains 14 residues. V lost 3 bases and J 4 bases, leaving 9 bases between the germline ends. Germline loops: CDR1 SGHAT, CDR2 FQNNGV. The CDR3 sequence: CASSFREINEKLFF. CDR3 DNA: TGTGCCAGCAGCTTTCGAGAGATTAATGAAAAACTGTTTTTT. Full variable domain (missing parts from reference TRBV11-2 and TRBJ1-4): EAGVAQSPRYKIIEKRQSVAFWCNPISGHATLYWYQQILGQGPKLLIQFQNNGVVDDSQLPKDRFSAERLKGVDSTLKIQPAKLEDSAVYLCASSFREINEKLFFGSGTQLSVL.

This chain uses TRBV27 with TRBJ2-7, with D maybe TRBD1 (5 bases). Germline values: CDR1 MNHEY, CDR2 SMNVEV (reference sequence). V lost 2 bases and J lost 2, with 13 bases in between. The CDR3 length is 15 residues. DNA for the CDR3: TGTGCCAGCAGTTTAAGGGCAGGGTGGGCCTACGAGCAGTACTTC. Amino acids: CASSLRAGWAYEQYF.

This sequence joins TRBV11-2 and TRBJ1-6; no clear D gene. Trimming stripped 3 bases from V and 9 bases from J, with 15 bases between. CDR3 length: 15 amino acids. Germline-derived CDR1 and CDR2 are SGHAT and FQNNGV. The CDR3 bases are TGTGCCAGCAGCTTCCAGAGAGGAGGTTCTTCACCCCTCCACTTT. It codes for CASSFQRGGSSPLHF.

The chain uses TRBV5-5 and TRBJ1-5; D might be TRBD1 (6 bases). The CDR3 has 15 residues. Germline values: CDR1 SGHKS, CDR2 YYEKEE (reference sequence). V lost 0 bases, J lost 7 bases, and 14 bases lay in between. The CDR3 sequence: CASSLDPTGIQPQHF. The CDR3 DNA reads TGTGCCAGCAGCTTGGATCCCACAGGGATCCAGCCCCAGCATTTT.